This paragraph covers one T cell receptor beta chain sequence. As yet, its antigen is unknown. The sample belongs to a study of post-analysis software for immune sequencing data. For the study at large: Clinical courses comprised relapsing-remitting, secondary progressive and progressive-relapsing multiple sclerosis.

With 5 bases clipped from V and 9 bases from J, the junction kept 6 bases outside the gene matches. The CDR3 totals 13 residues. Germline CDR1 DFQATT, CDR2 SNEGSKA (reference sequence). Regarding the study as a whole: About 5 TRBV segments, including TRBV5-6, TRBV5-1 and TRBV20-1, were more frequent in patients than controls.

Unique molecular identifiers tagged the TCR beta cDNA libraries. Via MiXCR, TCRdb re-called the PCR reads, giving one row per CDR3 protein. Among 800,000 to 950,000 distinct CDR3 sequences, around 53% were seen once, and the ten largest hold approximately 4.3%. This chain joins TRBV20-1 and TRBJ2-3; 12 nucleotides line up with TRBD2. Input material: blood. This TCR was recovered from a girl aged 10 to 17 with multiple sclerosis. The CDR3 loop reads CSARTSGGPTQYF. In DNA, the CDR3 is TGCAGTGCTCGTACTAGCGGGGGGCCCACGCAGTATTTT.